Sequencing of this T cell receptor (beta chain) was carried out in a study of lymphopenia after photon versus proton radiotherapy. The assay was immunoSEQ multiplex PCR, and TCRdb's table has in-frame clones only and misses some. The sample has 43,000 or so clones, roughly 85% seen once. As to this clone: Its antigen is not known.

Study-wide findings and caveats: After lymphocyte nadir, photon-treated repertoires showed oligoclonal expansion, especially CD8+ Temra. Better survival with proton therapy was suggested as possible, not demonstrated.

This TCR was recovered from a middle-aged man with gastric cancer. Sequenced here: peripheral blood, sampled from a patient treated with photon-based radiotherapy.

CDR3 sequence: CATSGGQPGDTQYF. The CDR3 coding sequence is TGTGCCACCAGCGGGGGACAGCCCGGAGATACGCAGTATTTT. The rearrangement links TRBV15 to TRBJ2-3, with TRBD1 matching 7 bases. J gave up 5 bases and V 5 bases, and 7 bases lay outside the gene matches. There are 14 residues in the CDR3. Per the germline V gene, CDR1 is LNHNV and CDR2 is YYDKDF (reference sequence). The variable domain in full, completed from reference TRBV15 and TRBJ2-3, reads DAMVIQNPRYQVTQFGKPVTLSCSQTLNHNVMYWYQQKSSQAPKLLFHYYDKDFNNEADTPDNFQSRRPNTSFCFLDIRSPGLGDTAMYLCATSGGQPGDTQYFGPGTRLTVL.